This T cell receptor beta chain appears in the sequencing data of a study of type 1 regulatory T cells. This clonotype has at least ten counts. Its antigen is unknown. One entry per CDR3 protein, called by TCRdb with MiXCR from the reads. The data contain about 42,000 distinct CDR3 sequences, 12% of them singletons. Germline values: CDR1 LNHNV, CDR2 YYDKDF (reference sequence). V was pared by 0 bases and J by 3 bases, with 4 bases of the junction left unmatched. The CDR3 runs 16 residues. This TCR was sampled from a human donor in good health. Sequencing was carried out using cultured non-Tr1 T cells, either the whole culture or a sorted T cell fraction (not recorded which). This chain uses TRBV15 with TRBJ1-4, with TRBD1 identical over 7 bases. The CDR3 nucleotides are TGTGCCACCAGCAGAGATGGGGGGACAGCTAATGAAAAACTGTTTTTT. Translated: CATSRDGGTANEKLFF.